The present entry profiles one TCR beta chain with its context. Its antigen is not known. The sample originates from a study of long-term antiretroviral therapy in people with HIV. Findings and caveats of the study: No data were available on ART adherence, viral resistance or therapy changes.

With survey level as its setting, the immunoSEQ assay was v3.0. Sequencing of each sample targeted 40,000-50,000 T-cell genomes. Only in-frame clones appear in the TCRdb table, and some are missing; sequencing was by immunoSEQ multiplex PCR. Among tens of thousands of clones listed, around 82% were seen once. Germline CDR1 reads LGHNT; CDR2 reads FRNRAP. V lost 1 base, J lost 0 bases, and 22 bases lay in between. There are 20 residues in the CDR3. The chain couples TRBV12-5 to TRBJ2-1; no firm D call. This clonotype originated in a man aged 40-50 years with HIV. The starting material was unsorted PBMCs, obtained 3 years after starting antiretroviral therapy. The CDR3 DNA reads TGTGCTAGTGGTTTGGAACCCTCGGGCAGCACTCACTACTCCTACAATGAGCAGTTCTTC. It codes for CASGLEPSGSTHYSYNEQFF.